This T cell receptor beta chain is drawn from a study of T-cell memory formation after mild COVID-19. Whole-study findings and limits: Shrinking CD4+ clones resided mostly in CM and EM, and CD8+ ones in EMRA. Cross-reactive memory seemingly joined, as some responding clones were found in pre-infection memory. While clones contracting from day 15 to 85 were balanced between CD4 and CD8, later expanders leaned CD4+.

A 5'RACE reaction primed in the constant segment made cDNA libraries of TCR alpha and TCR beta, and these carried sample barcodes and UMIs. TCRdb reprocessed the 5' RACE reads via MiXCR and lists one record per CDR3 protein. The sample holds 68,000 or so distinct CDR3 sequences, about a sixth seen once. This CDR3 has 13 amino acids. V lost 6 bases, J lost 2 bases, and 10 bases lay in between. The germline CDR1 and CDR2 sequences are LNHNV and YYDKDF (reference sequence). As to this clonotype: Antigen unknown.

The V and J genes are TRBV15 and TRBJ2-5; D is uncertain. Specimen: PBMCs or a T cell subset sorted from them (not recorded which). This clonotype originated in an adult woman who had mild COVID-19 (a few samples of this study predate the infection). Cell type and time point are not known. CDR3 loop: CATRARSQETQYF. CDR3 nucleotide sequence: TGTGCCACCAGAGCAAGGTCACAAGAGACCCAGTACTTC.